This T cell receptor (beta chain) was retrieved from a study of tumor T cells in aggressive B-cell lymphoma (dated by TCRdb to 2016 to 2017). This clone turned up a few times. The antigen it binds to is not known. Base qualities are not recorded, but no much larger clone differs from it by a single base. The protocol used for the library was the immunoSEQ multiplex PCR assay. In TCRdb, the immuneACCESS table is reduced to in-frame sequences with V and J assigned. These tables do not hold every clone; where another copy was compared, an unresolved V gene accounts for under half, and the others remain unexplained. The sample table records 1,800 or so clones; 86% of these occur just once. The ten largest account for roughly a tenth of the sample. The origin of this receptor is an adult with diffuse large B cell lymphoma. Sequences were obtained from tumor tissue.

The bases read TGCGCCAGCAGCCAAGATATCGTGGGACAGCAAGCTTTCTTT. Its amino acids are CASSQDIVGQQAFF. The rearranged chain carries TRBV4-3 and TRBJ1-1, with 7 middle bases fitting TRBD1. Counted from cysteine to phenylalanine, this CDR3 has 14 amino acids. The read is trimmed to its CDR3 DNA, 42 bases read in frame from base 1. V and J are trimmed by 0 bases and 9 bases, and the gene matches miss 7 bases of the junction. CDR1 LGHNA and CDR2 YSLEER are derived from the germline V gene.